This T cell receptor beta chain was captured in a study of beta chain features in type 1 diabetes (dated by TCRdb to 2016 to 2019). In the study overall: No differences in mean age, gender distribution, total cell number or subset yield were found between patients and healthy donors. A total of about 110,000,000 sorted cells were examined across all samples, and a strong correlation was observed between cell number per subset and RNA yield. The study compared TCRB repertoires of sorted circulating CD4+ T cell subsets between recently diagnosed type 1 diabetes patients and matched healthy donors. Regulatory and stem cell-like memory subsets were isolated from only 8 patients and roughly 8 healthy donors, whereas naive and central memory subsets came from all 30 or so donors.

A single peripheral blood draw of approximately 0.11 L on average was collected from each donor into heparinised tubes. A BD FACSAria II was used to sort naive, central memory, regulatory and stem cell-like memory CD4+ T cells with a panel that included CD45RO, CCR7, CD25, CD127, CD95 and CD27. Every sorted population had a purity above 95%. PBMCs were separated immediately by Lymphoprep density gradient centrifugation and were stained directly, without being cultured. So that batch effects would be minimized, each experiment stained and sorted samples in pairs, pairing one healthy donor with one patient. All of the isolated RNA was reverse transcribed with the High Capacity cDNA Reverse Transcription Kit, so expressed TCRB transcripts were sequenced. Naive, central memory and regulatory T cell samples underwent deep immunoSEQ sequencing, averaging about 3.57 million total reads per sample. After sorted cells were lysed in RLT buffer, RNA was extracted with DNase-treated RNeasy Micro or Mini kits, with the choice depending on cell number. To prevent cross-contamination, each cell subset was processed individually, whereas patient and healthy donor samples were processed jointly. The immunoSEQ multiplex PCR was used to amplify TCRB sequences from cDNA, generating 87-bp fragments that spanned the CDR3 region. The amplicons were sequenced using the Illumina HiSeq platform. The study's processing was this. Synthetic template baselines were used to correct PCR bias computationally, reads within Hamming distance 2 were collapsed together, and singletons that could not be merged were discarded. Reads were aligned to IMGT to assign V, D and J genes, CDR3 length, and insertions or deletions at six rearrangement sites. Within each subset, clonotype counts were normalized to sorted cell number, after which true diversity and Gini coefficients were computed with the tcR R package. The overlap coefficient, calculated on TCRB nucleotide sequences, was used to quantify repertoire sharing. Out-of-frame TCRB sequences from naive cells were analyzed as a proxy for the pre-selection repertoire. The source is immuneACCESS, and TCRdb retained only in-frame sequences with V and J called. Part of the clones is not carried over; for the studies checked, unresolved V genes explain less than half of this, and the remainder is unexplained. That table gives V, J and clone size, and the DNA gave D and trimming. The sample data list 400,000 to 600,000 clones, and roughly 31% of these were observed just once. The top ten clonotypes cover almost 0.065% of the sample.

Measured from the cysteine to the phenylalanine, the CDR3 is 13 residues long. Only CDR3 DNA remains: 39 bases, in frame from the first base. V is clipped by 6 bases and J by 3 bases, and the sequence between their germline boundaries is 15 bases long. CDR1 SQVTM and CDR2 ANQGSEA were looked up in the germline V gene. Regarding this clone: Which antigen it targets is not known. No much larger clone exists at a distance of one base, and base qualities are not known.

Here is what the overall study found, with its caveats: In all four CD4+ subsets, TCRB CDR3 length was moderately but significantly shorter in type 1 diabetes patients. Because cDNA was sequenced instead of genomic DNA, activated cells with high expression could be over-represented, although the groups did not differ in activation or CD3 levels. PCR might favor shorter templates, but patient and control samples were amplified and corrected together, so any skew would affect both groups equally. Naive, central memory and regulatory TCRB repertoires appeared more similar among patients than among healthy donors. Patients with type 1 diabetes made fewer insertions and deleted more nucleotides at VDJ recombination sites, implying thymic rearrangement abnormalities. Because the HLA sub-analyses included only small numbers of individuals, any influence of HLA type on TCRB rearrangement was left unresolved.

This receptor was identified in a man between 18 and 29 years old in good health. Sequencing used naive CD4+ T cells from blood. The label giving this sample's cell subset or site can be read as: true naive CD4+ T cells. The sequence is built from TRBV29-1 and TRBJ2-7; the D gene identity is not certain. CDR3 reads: CSVEERRGYEQYF. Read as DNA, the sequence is TGCAGCGTCGAGGAACGGCGAGGCTACGAGCAGTACTTC.